This record looks at one TCR beta chain sequence and its context. The antigen remains undetermined. This sample was taken from a study of cytomegalovirus exposure and HLA in healthy donors. In the study overall: Genotyping of some 400 donors showed that roughly 80% belonged to the Caucasian-associated ancestry cluster.

The PCR made use of 60 Vbeta and 13 Jbeta primers. Sequenced by immunoSEQ multiplex PCR; TCRdb stores in-frame clones only, minus some. The data contain 160,000 or so clones, more than 80% of them seen just once; the ten biggest clones take up about 13%. General study results and limits: Versus the 666-donor mean, an Asian-associated ancestry cluster reportedly showed fewer N-insertions in a later analysis.

The CDR3 length is 17 residues. Germline assignment: CDR1 MDHEN and CDR2 SYDVKM. The V gene end was trimmed by 6 bases and the J gene end by 2 bases; junction bases not matched to a gene: 12. Sequencing was done on a sample of PBMCs. This sequence was found in a woman aged 45-65 years in good health and CMV-seronegative. This chain uses TRBV28 with TRBJ1-5, with 8 bases that match TRBD1. CDR3 protein: CASSGTTGAIGNQPQHF. CDR3 sequence (DNA): TGTGCCAGCAGCGGGACGACAGGGGCAATAGGCAATCAGCCCCAGCATTTT.